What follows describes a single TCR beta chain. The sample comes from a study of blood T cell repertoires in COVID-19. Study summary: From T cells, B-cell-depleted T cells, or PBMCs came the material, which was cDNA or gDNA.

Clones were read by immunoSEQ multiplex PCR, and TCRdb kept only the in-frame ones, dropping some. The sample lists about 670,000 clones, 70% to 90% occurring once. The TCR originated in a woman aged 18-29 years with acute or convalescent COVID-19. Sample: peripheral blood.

CDR3 nucleotide sequence: TGCACCAGCAGCCCTTCCCGGGCCCAGGGGACAGTCCATAACTATGGCTACACCTTC. Translating it yields CTSSPSRAQGTVHNYGYTF. The V gene is TRBV1, the J gene TRBJ1-2; the D call TRBD1 from the table was never checked on the DNA. TRBV1 is a pseudogene. This CDR3 is built from 19 residues.